Listed below are T cell receptor beta chains from one sample, sequenced in a study of blood T cell repertoires in COVID-19. Only in-frame clones appear in the TCRdb table, and some are missing; sequencing was by immunoSEQ multiplex PCR. The repertoire holds 150,000 to 200,000 clones, with 89% as singletons. Sequencing input: peripheral blood. The receptors were sampled from a man between 18 and 35 years old who had recovered from COVID-19. Each CDR3 is given with its conserved first and last residue. Each record gives: V gene, J gene, D gene, clone size, CDR3 protein, CDR3 DNA. D genes are given only for firm matches. Expanded clones get a size class; other rows say once, few or many, or leave the size out.

V gene: TRBV3-1/TRBV3-2
J gene: TRBJ2-1
D gene: -
clone size: -
CDR3 protein: CASSLQGVYNEQFF
CDR3 DNA: TGTGCCAGCAGCCTTCAGGGCGTCTACAATGAGCAGTTCTTC

V gene: TRBV10-3
J gene: TRBJ2-3
D gene: TRBD2
clone size: once
CDR3 protein: CAIRIREGDTQYF
CDR3 DNA: TGTGCCATCAGGATCCGGGAGGGAGATACGCAGTATTTT

V gene: TRBV28
J gene: TRBJ2-1
D gene: -
clone size: -
CDR3 protein: CASSFFPLAYEQFF
CDR3 DNA: TGTGCCAGCAGTTTTTTCCCCCTAGCGTATGAGCAGTTCTTC

V gene: TRBV3-1/TRBV3-2
J gene: TRBJ2-3
D gene: TRBD1
clone size: -
CDR3 protein: CASSPTGATDTQYF
CDR3 DNA: TGTGCCAGCAGCCCCACAGGGGCGACAGATACGCAGTATTTT

V gene: TRBV5-4
J gene: TRBJ2-1
D gene: TRBD2
clone size: -
CDR3 protein: CASSLGGTSGSNEQFF
CDR3 DNA: TGTGCCAGCAGCTTGGGAGGGACTAGCGGGAGCAATGAGCAGTTCTTC

V gene: TRBV6-5
J gene: TRBJ2-6
D gene: -
clone size: -
CDR3 protein: CASSYRGSGANVLTF
CDR3 DNA: TGTGCCAGCAGCTACCGGGGTTCCGGGGCCAACGTCCTGACTTTC

V gene: TRBV19
J gene: TRBJ2-3
D gene: TRBD1
clone size: -
CDR3 protein: CASRPPGQRADTQYF
CDR3 DNA: TGTGCCAGTAGGCCCCCGGGACAGAGAGCAGATACGCAGTATTTT

V gene: TRBV24-1
J gene: TRBJ1-1
D gene: -
clone size: -
CDR3 protein: CATSDPRGGDTEAFF
CDR3 DNA: TGTGCCACCAGTGACCCCAGGGGAGGGGACACTGAAGCTTTCTTT

V gene: TRBV7-9
J gene: TRBJ2-2
D gene: TRBD1
clone size: -
CDR3 protein: CASSGLQGLAGELFF
CDR3 DNA: TGTGCCAGCAGCGGCCTACAGGGGCTGGCCGGGGAGCTGTTTTTT

V gene: TRBV6-5
J gene: TRBJ1-2
D gene: TRBD1
clone size: -
CDR3 protein: CASSLRGQGYGYTF
CDR3 DNA: TGTGCCAGCAGTTTACGTGGACAGGGCTATGGCTACACCTTC

V gene: TRBV6-5
J gene: TRBJ2-5
D gene: TRBD1
clone size: -
CDR3 protein: CASSYSTGTGGETQYF
CDR3 DNA: TGTGCCAGCAGTTACTCGACAGGGACAGGGGGGGAGACCCAGTACTTC

V gene: TRBV28
J gene: TRBJ2-5
D gene: -
clone size: -
CDR3 protein: CASMRGETQYF
CDR3 DNA: TGTGCCAGTATGCGGGGTGAGACCCAGTACTTC

V gene: TRBV4-1
J gene: TRBJ2-7
D gene: -
clone size: -
CDR3 protein: CASSPVPAYEQYF
CDR3 DNA: TGCGCCAGCAGCCCTGTACCGGCCTACGAGCAGTACTTC

V gene: TRBV6-5
J gene: TRBJ1-5
D gene: TRBD1
clone size: -
CDR3 protein: CASWTGGAGNQPQHF
CDR3 DNA: TGTGCCAGCTGGACAGGGGGCGCCGGCAATCAGCCCCAGCATTTT

V gene: TRBV28
J gene: TRBJ1-2
D gene: -
clone size: -
CDR3 protein: CASSQQVVYGYTF
CDR3 DNA: TGTGCCAGCAGTCAGCAGGTTGTCTATGGCTACACCTTC

V gene: TRBV19
J gene: TRBJ1-2
D gene: -
clone size: -
CDR3 protein: CASFPGEANYGYTF
CDR3 DNA: TGTGCCAGTTTTCCGGGGGAAGCTAACTATGGCTACACCTTC

V gene: TRBV30
J gene: TRBJ1-5
D gene: -
clone size: -
CDR3 protein: CAWTPTSDRQPQHF
CDR3 DNA: TGTGCCTGGACCCCGACTAGTGACCGTCAGCCCCAGCATTTT

V gene: TRBV4-1
J gene: TRBJ2-2
D gene: -
clone size: -
CDR3 protein: CASSLGEGAGELFF
CDR3 DNA: TGCGCCAGCAGTCTCGGAGAGGGAGCCGGGGAGCTGTTTTTT

V gene: TRBV28
J gene: TRBJ1-1
D gene: -
clone size: -
CDR3 protein: CASNRNTEAFF
CDR3 DNA: TGTGCCAGCAACAGGAACACTGAAGCTTTCTTT

V gene: TRBV14
J gene: TRBJ1-4
D gene: -
clone size: once
CDR3 protein: CASSPSGASKLFF
CDR3 DNA: TGTGCCAGCAGCCCTAGTGGGGCGAGTAAACTGTTTTTT

V gene: TRBV11-1
J gene: TRBJ2-1
D gene: -
clone size: -
CDR3 protein: CASSLAARASHNEQFF
CDR3 DNA: TGTGCCAGCAGCTTAGCCGCCAGGGCGAGCCACAATGAGCAGTTCTTC

V gene: TRBV19
J gene: TRBJ1-6
D gene: -
clone size: -
CDR3 protein: CASSYRDVVSPLHF
CDR3 DNA: TGTGCCAGCTCCTACAGGGATGTAGTGTCACCCCTCCACTTT

V gene: TRBV28
J gene: TRBJ2-7
D gene: TRBD1
clone size: -
CDR3 protein: CASSARDRGFLEQYF
CDR3 DNA: TGTGCCAGCAGTGCCCGGGACAGGGGATTTCTCGAGCAGTACTTC